The rows below give T cell receptor beta chains drawn from one sample of a study of radiotherapy plus CTLA-4 blockade in lung cancer. Method: immunoSEQ multiplex PCR; TCRdb's copy keeps in-frame clones and lacks some. The table has tens of thousands of clones, about 77% seen once. The specimen was peripheral blood, collected from a patient treated with radiotherapy plus ipilimumab. Every receptor here comes from a human donor with non-small cell lung cancer whose response to radiotherapy plus ipilimumab could not be evaluated. Each CDR3 is given with its conserved first and last residue. The D gene is left open where the match is weak. Clone size is stated in some rows and not others, as once, few, many or a class when expanded.

abundance,d_gene,v_gene,j_gene,CDR3aa,CDR3nt
few,NA,TRBV27,TRBJ2-2,CASSLSFLNTGELFF,TGTGCCAGCAGTTTATCGTTTCTGAACACCGGGGAGCTGTTTTTT
few,TRBD2,TRBV11-2,TRBJ2-2,CASSLIAGYYTGELFF,TGTGCCAGCAGCCTTATAGCGGGATACTACACCGGGGAGCTGTTTTTT
once,NA,TRBV7-9,TRBJ2-6,CASSSNRVVNVLTF,TGTGCCAGCAGCTCCAACCGGGTAGTCAACGTCCTGACTTTC
NA,NA,TRBV30,TRBJ1-5,CAWRAGSYQPQHF,TGTGCCTGGAGGGCGGGGAGCTATCAGCCCCAGCATTTT
once,TRBD2,TRBV19,TRBJ2-5,CASSWTSGFQETQYF,TGTGCCAGTAGTTGGACTAGCGGGTTCCAAGAGACCCAGTACTTC
NA,NA,TRBV6-5,TRBJ1-6,CASSFSQGANSPLHF,TGTGCCAGCAGCTTCTCACAGGGAGCAAATTCACCCCTCCACTTT
once,TRBD1,TRBV5-4,TRBJ2-6,CASSPDRGLSGANVLTF,TGTGCCAGCAGCCCAGACAGGGGCCTCTCTGGGGCCAACGTCCTGACTTTC
NA,TRBD1,TRBV5-1,TRBJ1-5,CASSSQGSNQPQHF,TGCGCCAGCAGCTCACAGGGGAGCAATCAGCCCCAGCATTTT
NA,NA,TRBV30,TRBJ1-4,CAWSVLTTTNEKLFF,TGTGCCTGGAGTGTACTAACAACAACTAATGAAAAACTGTTTTTT
NA,TRBD2,TRBV27,TRBJ2-3,CASSPPSGGTDTQYF,TGTGCCAGCAGTCCACCTAGCGGGGGCACAGATACGCAGTATTTT
few,NA,TRBV5-8,TRBJ1-5,CASSLDGRLSGQPQHF,TGTGCCAGCAGCTTGGACGGACGCCTTTCGGGGCAGCCCCAGCATTTT
few,NA,TRBV5-4,TRBJ1-4,CASSLSATNEKLFF,TGTGCCAGCAGCCTCTCAGCAACTAATGAAAAACTGTTTTTT
few,TRBD1,TRBV5-1,TRBJ2-1,CASSLGGTAYNEQFF,TGCGCCAGCAGCTTGGGGGGGACAGCCTACAATGAGCAGTTCTTC
NA,NA,TRBV27,TRBJ2-7,CASSSQGVGEQYF,TGTGCCAGCAGCTCACAGGGTGTAGGCGAGCAGTACTTC
NA,NA,TRBV5-1,TRBJ1-5,CASSLAVGGDQPQHF,TGCGCCAGCAGCTTGGCCGTTGGCGGGGATCAGCCCCAGCATTTT
NA,NA,TRBV6-4,TRBJ2-7,CASSLESSYEQYF,TGTGCCAGCAGCTTGGAGAGCTCCTACGAGCAGTACTTC
few,TRBD1,TRBV19,TRBJ1-2,CASSTNRDRGLYNYGYTF,TGTGCCAGTAGTACAAACCGGGACAGGGGACTATATAACTATGGCTACACCTTC
once,TRBD2,TRBV5-1,TRBJ2-3,CASSLTASGRTGTDTQYF,TGCGCCAGCAGCTTGACGGCTAGCGGGAGGACAGGCACAGATACGCAGTATTTT
NA,TRBD1,TRBV9,TRBJ2-5,CASSETGTGSQYF,TGTGCCAGCAGCGAAACCGGGACAGGGAGCCAGTACTTC
NA,NA,TRBV6-4,TRBJ2-3,CASRLGGLNEVGSTDTQYF,TGTGCCAGCAGATTGGGGGGACTCAACGAGGTAGGTAGCACAGATACGCAGTATTTT
NA,TRBD1,TRBV28,TRBJ1-5,CASSDGDRGSNQPQHF,TGTGCCAGCAGTGACGGGGACAGGGGGAGCAATCAGCCCCAGCATTTT
NA,TRBD1,TRBV15,TRBJ1-1,CATSRVTGGTEAFF,TGTGCCACCAGCAGAGTAACAGGGGGCACTGAAGCTTTCTTT
once,NA,TRBV9,TRBJ2-2,CASGQTNTGELFF,TGTGCCAGCGGGCAGACGAACACCGGGGAGCTGTTTTTT
NA,NA,TRBV7-2,TRBJ2-5,CASSLASGTTSGTQYF,TGTGCCAGCAGCTTAGCCTCCGGGACAACTTCAGGGACCCAGTACTTC
NA,TRBD1,TRBV18,TRBJ1-1,CASSRGQGGNTEAFF,TGTGCCAGCTCCCGCGGACAGGGAGGGAACACTGAAGCTTTCTTT
NA,NA,TRBV28,TRBJ2-3,CASSFGEFREQYF,TGTGCCAGCAGTTTCGGGGAGTTCCGGGAGCAGTATTTT
NA,NA,TRBV5-1,TRBJ2-5,CASSLQGYQETQYF,TGCGCCAGCAGCTTACAGGGCTACCAAGAGACCCAGTACTTC
NA,TRBD1,TRBV7-2,TRBJ1-3,CASSSQGYSGNTIYF,TGTGCCAGCAGCTCACAGGGGTACTCTGGAAACACCATATATTTT
NA,NA,TRBV7-2,TRBJ1-1,CASKETRGAAFF,TGTGCCAGCAAGGAAACCAGGGGCGCCGCTTTCTTT
few,NA,TRBV5-1,TRBJ1-1,CASSLRRVNTEAFF,TGCGCCAGCAGCTTGCGGCGGGTGAACACTGAAGCTTTCTTT
few,NA,TRBV5-1,TRBJ2-7,CARLRLGGPENEQYF,TGCGCCAGACTCCGGCTCGGGGGGCCCGAGAACGAGCAGTACTTC
NA,TRBD1,TRBV5-5,TRBJ1-1,CASSLNWDRNTEAFF,TGTGCCAGCAGCTTGAATTGGGACAGGAACACTGAAGCTTTCTTT
NA,NA,TRBV6-1,TRBJ1-5,CASSGQAGNQPQHF,TGTGCCAGCAGTGGCCAAGCAGGGAACCAGCCCCAGCATTTT
NA,NA,TRBV18,TRBJ2-3,CASFPERRGRTDTQYF,TGTGCCAGCTTCCCCGAGAGGCGGGGTCGCACAGATACGCAGTATTTT
once,NA,TRBV18,TRBJ2-7,CASSPPSSYEQYF,TGTGCCAGCTCACCTCCCTCCTCCTACGAGCAGTACTTC
NA,TRBD2,TRBV6-4,TRBJ2-1,CASSVQASGQYNEQFF,TGTGCCAGCAGTGTACAAGCTAGCGGACAATACAATGAGCAGTTCTTC
NA,NA,TRBV30,TRBJ2-1,CAWSRAGRYNEQFF,TGTGCCTGGAGTCGTGCGGGGCGATACAATGAGCAGTTCTTC